This TCR beta chain emerged from a study of technical replicates of blood from several donors. Sequenced by immunoSEQ multiplex PCR; TCRdb stores in-frame clones only, minus some. The sample yields about 100,000 clones, over 90% seen once. The source of this sequence is a human donor in good health. The sample consisted of T cells isolated from PBMCs.

This CDR3 is CASSLPPADTIYF. The CDR3 DNA reads TGTGCCAGCAGCTTACCGCCGGCGGACACCATATATTTT. This chain links TRBV7-3 with TRBJ1-3; the D is unclear. The length of the CDR3 is 13 residues. Germline CDR1 is SGHTA and CDR2 is FQGTGA. V dropped 2 bases and J dropped 8 bases, with 10 bases sitting between them.